This is a list of T cell receptor beta chains from one sample in a study of low-dose radiotherapy and immunotherapy resistance in tumors. MiXCR, applied by TCRdb to the reads, yields one record per CDR3 protein. The sample lists some 71,000 distinct CDR3 sequences, more than 25% seen once, with around 10% in the top ten. This specimen consisted of PBMCs, obtained before treatment. Receptors were obtained from a female donor with ovarian cancer. Both conserved end residues are part of each CDR3. D genes are given only for firm matches. The size field is filled for only some rows; it gives once, few, many or a size class.

>TRBV24-1|many|TRBJ2-3|NA
TGTGCCACCAGTGATTTTACTATCTCTAACACAGATACGCAGTATTTT
CATSDFTISNTDTQYF
>TRBV3-1|NA|TRBJ2-7|NA
TGTGCCAGCAGCCTCGGACTAGGGGGCGAGCAGTACTTC
CASSLGLGGEQYF
>TRBV5-1|few|TRBJ2-7|NA
TGCGCCAGCAGCTTGGGACGGGGGGCAAGGTACGAGCAGTACTTC
CASSLGRGARYEQYF
>TRBV13|NA|TRBJ2-2|TRBD1
TGTGCCAGCAGCGTGACAGGGGGCGCGGTCGGGGAGCTGTTTTTT
CASSVTGGAVGELFF
>TRBV29-1|NA|TRBJ1-5|TRBD1
TGCAGTGCTAGAGGGCGGACAGGGAATGTGCCCCAGCATTTT
CSARGRTGNVPQHF
>TRBV6-2/TRBV6-3|many|TRBJ2-7|TRBD2
TGTGCCAGCAGTTACGGCGGACTAGCCTCCTACGAGCAGTACTTC
CASSYGGLASYEQYF
>TRBV19|many|TRBJ2-7|NA
TGTGCCAGTAGTATCGGGACTTCCTTTCTCTACGAGCAGTACTTC
CASSIGTSFLYEQYF
>TRBV9|many|TRBJ2-1|TRBD2
TGTGCCAGCAGCGTAGTAACTAGCGGGGCCTACAATGAGCAGTTCTTC
CASSVVTSGAYNEQFF
>TRBV12-3/TRBV12-4|NA|TRBJ2-7|NA
TGTGCCAGCAAGTTGGGGTCTACCTACGAGCAGTACTTC
CASKLGSTYEQYF
>TRBV12-3/TRBV12-4|NA|TRBJ2-1|NA
TGTGCCAGCAGTTTTGTGGTTGAGCAGTTCTTC
CASSFVVEQFF
>TRBV5-6|NA|TRBJ1-2|NA
TGTGCCAGCAGCTTGGACGGGGGAGACTATGGCTACACCTTC
CASSLDGGDYGYTF
>TRBV12-3/TRBV12-4|many|TRBJ2-7|NA
TGTGCCAGCAGTTTCTCCAGGGTCTTAGGAGAGCAGTACTTC
CASSFSRVLGEQYF
>TRBV30|NA|TRBJ1-1|NA
TGTGCCTGGAGTGTAAAAGGAAGGAACACTGAAGCTTTCTTT
CAWSVKGRNTEAFF
>TRBV20-1|many|TRBJ2-1|NA
TGCAGTGCTAGAGATACCGCGGGGTCAAATGAGCAGTTCTTC
CSARDTAGSNEQFF
>TRBV29-1|NA|TRBJ2-7|NA
TGCAGCGTTGGACAGGCTTCCTACGAGCAGTACTTC
CSVGQASYEQYF
>TRBV4-1|many|TRBJ1-1|NA
TGCGCCAGCAGCCAAGGTATATTGAACACTGAAGCTTTCTTT
CASSQGILNTEAFF
>TRBV6-1|NA|TRBJ2-7|NA
TGTGCCAGCAGTGACGGTACAGGGTCCTTTTACGAGCAGTACTTC
CASSDGTGSFYEQYF
>TRBV11-2|NA|TRBJ2-5|TRBD1
TGTGCCAGCAGCTCGGGACAGGGGTTTAAGACCCAGTACTTC
CASSSGQGFKTQYF
>TRBV5-3|many|TRBJ2-3|NA
TGTGCCAGCGGGAGAGCGGGTCTAGGGGCAGATACGCAGTATTTT
CASGRAGLGADTQYF
>TRBV26|NA|TRBJ1-3|NA
TGTGCCAGCAGCCCCGCCGGGACAGGGGGAAACACCATATATTTT
CASSPAGTGGNTIYF
>TRBV27|few|TRBJ2-2|TRBD1
TGTGCCAGCAGTTCCCCACAGGGGGACACCGGGGAGCTGTTTTTT
CASSSPQGDTGELFF
>TRBV20-1|NA|TRBJ1-2|NA
TGCAGTGCGCAGAGGCGGGGCATGGGCTACACCTTC
CSAQRRGMGYTF
>TRBV5-4|NA|TRBJ2-6|TRBD1
TGTGCCAGCAGCTTGACTCGGGACAGGGGCTTCAACGTCCTGACTTTC
CASSLTRDRGFNVLTF
>TRBV5-6|NA|TRBJ1-6|NA
TGTGCCAGCAGCTTGGACGGCCGGAGGAACCCCCTCCACTTT
CASSLDGRRNPLHF
>TRBV5-1|many|TRBJ1-1|NA
TGCGCCAGCAGCTTGAGGCAGGGCGGCACTGAAGCTTTCTTT
CASSLRQGGTEAFF
>TRBV5-1|NA|TRBJ2-7|TRBD1
TGCGCCAGCAGCTCCGGGACAGGGGAGAGCGAGCAGTACTTC
CASSSGTGESEQYF
>TRBV19|many|TRBJ1-2|NA
TGTGCCAGTAGTATCTCTTCGCGGTCACCCCTTCGATATGGCTACACCTTC
CASSISSRSPLRYGYTF
>TRBV14|many|TRBJ2-1|TRBD1
TGTGCCAGCACCCACGGGACAGGGACATTTGATTGGCATGAGCAGTTCTTC
CASTHGTGTFDWHEQFF
>TRBV7-2|many|TRBJ2-1|TRBD1
TGTGCCAGCAGCCCCGGGACAGGGGGGAACAATGAGCAGTTCTTC
CASSPGTGGNNEQFF
>TRBV19|few|TRBJ1-6|NA
TGTGCCAGTAGTATGCAGGGTAATTCACCCCTCCACTTT
CASSMQGNSPLHF
>TRBV4-1|many|TRBJ1-4|NA
TGCGCCAGCAGCCACCTTAACATGGGCTTTGCAACTAATGAAAAACTGTTTTTT
CASSHLNMGFATNEKLFF
>TRBV7-2|many|TRBJ1-6|NA
TGTGCCAGCAGCGGAGGGTGGGGCTGGGGGCGAGGTATCCTCCGCAACTATAATTCACCCCTCCACTTT
CASSGGWGWGRGILRNYNSPLHF
>TRBV11-3|many|TRBJ2-1|NA
TGTGCCAGCAGCTTAAACGGGTACAATGAGCAGTTCTTC
CASSLNGYNEQFF
>TRBV29-1|many|TRBJ2-4|TRBD1
TGCAGCGTTGAAGATCAGACAGGGGCCCTCCAGTACTTC
CSVEDQTGALQYF
>TRBV7-6|many|TRBJ2-5|NA
TGTGCCAGCAGCTTAGCTGGGGGAAAAGAGACCCAGTACTTC
CASSLAGGKETQYF
>TRBV5-4|many|TRBJ2-7|NA
TGTGCCAGCAGCTTGTGGGGCCAATTAGGGGAGCAGTACTTC
CASSLWGQLGEQYF
>TRBV2|NA|TRBJ2-2|NA
NA
CASNLEGPTGELFFF
>TRBV5-1|NA|TRBJ1-1|NA
TGCGCCAGCAGCTCGACGGGACGGGTCACTGAAGCTTTCTTT
CASSSTGRVTEAFF
>TRBV12-3/TRBV12-4|NA|TRBJ2-1|TRBD2
TGTGCCAGCAGTTCTCCTCTAGCGGGGGTAGACGATGAGCAGTTCTTC
CASSSPLAGVDDEQFF
>TRBV12-3/TRBV12-4|many|TRBJ2-1|NA
TGTGCCAGCAGGGACACAGGGGAGGGACTCTCCTACAATGAGCAGTTCTTC
CASRDTGEGLSYNEQFF
>TRBV29-1|many|TRBJ2-7|TRBD2
TGCAGCGTTTCGGGGGGCTACGAGCAGTACTTC
CSVSGGYEQYF
>TRBV12-3/TRBV12-4|NA|TRBJ1-2|TRBD1
TGTGCCAGCAGGCCGACAGGGGCCAACTATGGCTACACCTTC
CASRPTGANYGYTF
>TRBV6-8|NA|TRBJ1-4|NA
TGTGCCAGCACCCTACTGTTTTTTTTT
CASTLLFFF
>TRBV25-1|many|TRBJ2-5|TRBD1
TGTGCCAGCAGTGAACGGACAGGGTTGAGAGAGACCCAGTACTTC
CASSERTGLRETQYF
>TRBV4-3|NA|TRBJ2-1|NA
TGCGCCAGCAGCCGAGCACAAAATGAGCAGTTCTTC
CASSRAQNEQFF
>TRBV28|few|TRBJ2-7|NA
TGTGCCAGCAGCCCCGGGGACCGAGACTACGAGCAGTACTTC
CASSPGDRDYEQYF
>TRBV5-5|NA|TRBJ1-6|NA
TGTGCCAGCAGTCCGGGGGGGGGAGATAATTCACCCCTCCACTTT
CASSPGGGDNSPLHF
>TRBV20-1|many|TRBJ1-6|NA
TGCAGTGCTAGAGCGGGTAGGGGGGCGGGTGCACGCTATAATTCACCCCTCCACTTT
CSARAGRGAGARYNSPLHF
>TRBV28|NA|TRBJ2-6|TRBD1
TGTGCCAGCAGTTTATTCGCAGGGGGCTCTGGGGCCAACGTCCTGACTTTC
CASSLFAGGSGANVLTF
>TRBV28|NA|TRBJ2-7|NA
TGTGCCAGCAGTTCGTCGGGTAATTCCTACGAGCAGTACTTC
CASSSSGNSYEQYF
>TRBV29-1|few|TRBJ1-1|NA
TGCAGCGTTGAAGATTCAGGGGCGGCCACTGAAGCTTTCTTT
CSVEDSGAATEAFF
>TRBV7-8|many|TRBJ1-4|NA
TGTGCCAGCAGCTTAGGGGGAGTTAATGAAAAACTGTTTTTT
CASSLGGVNEKLFF
>TRBV19|many|TRBJ2-1|NA
TGTGCCAGTAGTAGGGGCAGCGGTCGTTACAATGAGCAGTTCTTC
CASSRGSGRYNEQFF
>TRBV7-3|many|TRBJ2-1|NA
TGTGCCAGCAGCAACTCACTAGCCTCCCCTTACAATGAGCAGTTCTTC
CASSNSLASPYNEQFF